These 20 T cell receptor beta chains originate from one sample sequenced in a study of cytomegalovirus exposure and HLA in healthy donors. PCR involved 60 Vbeta and 13 Jbeta primers. The protocol was immunoSEQ multiplex PCR, while the TCRdb copy is restricted to in-frame clones and leaves out a portion. This sample yields 250,000 to 350,000 clones, of which 85% to 90% are seen a single time; 2% to 3% belongs to the top ten. Sequencing used PBMCs. The receptor source for this set is a young woman in good health and CMV-seronegative.

The chain recombines TRBV6-1 with TRBJ2-5; D is ambiguous. V lost 6 bases and J 1 base, leaving 9 bases between the germline ends. Germline assignment: CDR1 MNHNS and CDR2 SASEGT. The CDR3 has 13 amino acids. CDR3 nucleotide sequence: TGTGCCAGCAGGAGGAGTCCCCAAGAGACCCAGTACTTC. Protein sequence: CASRRSPQETQYF.

The chain couples TRBV6-1 to TRBJ2-3; TRBD1 might be the D (6 bases). CDR1 and CDR2 (germline): MNHNS, SASEGT. The germline V and J ends were trimmed by 2 bases and 4 bases, with 7 bases remaining between them. The CDR3 consists of 13 residues. The CDR3 spells CASSEWGPDTQYF. The CDR3 DNA follows: TGTGCCAGCAGTGAATGGGGGCCAGATACGCAGTATTTT.

This chain joins TRBV5-1 and TRBJ1-6; D remains unclear. The CDR3 totals 13 residues. The germline V and J ends were trimmed by 4 bases and 14 bases, with 16 bases remaining between them. Per germline, CDR1 SGHRS and CDR2 YFSETQ. This CDR3 is CASSESPLRALHF. The CDR3 coding sequence is TGCGCCAGCAGCGAGAGCCCCCTCCGAGCCCTCCACTTT.

In its sample, this clone was seen once. The chain couples TRBV5-1 to TRBJ1-5, with 8 bases identical to TRBD1. Germline V lookup: CDR1 SGHRS, CDR2 YFSETQ. The CDR3 consists of 13 residues. V was clipped by 4 bases and J by 7 bases; unmatched bases: 4. This chain's CDR3 is CASSVDRDQPQHF. CDR3 DNA sequence: TGCGCCAGCAGCGTGGACAGGGACCAGCCCCAGCATTTT.

The chain recombines TRBV6-5 with TRBJ2-5, with D perhaps matching TRBD2 (6 bases). The better agreement between TRBJ2-7 and the DNA end casts doubt on the J call. The germline V gene has CDR1 MNHEY and CDR2 SVGAGI. The CDR3 has 16 amino acids. The CDR3 DNA reads as TGTGCCAGCAGTTATCTTGCGGCGGGGTCCCACAACGAGCAGTACTTC. Translating gives CASSYLAAGSHNEQYF.

CDR3 in amino acids: CASSTSGSYFTSTDTQYF. CDR3 nucleotide sequence: TGTGCCAGTAGTACTAGCGGGAGTTATTTCACTAGCACAGATACGCAGTATTTT. The V call is TRBV19, the J call TRBJ2-3, with 10 nucleotides matching TRBD2. Germline CDR1 reads LNHDA; CDR2 reads SQIVND (reference sequence). The CDR3 contains 18 residues. V was pared by 4 bases and J by 0 bases, with 10 bases of the junction left unmatched.

This clone was seen just once. The chain uses TRBV5-4 and TRBJ2-5; TRBD2 might be the D (5 bases). The germline V gene has CDR1 SGHNT and CDR2 YYREEE (reference sequence). The length of the CDR3 is 14 residues. V was cut by 4 bases and J by 6 bases, with 16 bases left in between. CDR3 bases: TGTGCCAGCAGCCCTCGAGAGGGTTCGAAGACCCAGTACTTC. It codes for CASSPREGSKTQYF.

The CDR3 DNA sequence: TGTGCCTGCCGCGGGGGGACCGCAGGGCAGTACTTC. The encoded protein is CACRGGTAGQYF. The chain recombines TRBV30 with TRBJ2-7; 8 bases fit TRBD2. The CDR3 sequence is 12 residues long. The germline gives CDR1 GTSNPN, CDR2 SVGIG (reference sequence). Losses at the gene ends were 6 bases for V and 9 bases for J; bases not matched to a gene: 10.

This clone has more than one count but fewer than ten. V is TRBV25-1 and J is TRBJ2-1, with 12 positions matching TRBD2. V was clipped by 6 bases and J by 6 bases; unmatched bases: 3. Germline V gives CDR1 MGHDK, CDR2 SYGVNS. This CDR3 comprises 14 residues. The CDR3 region has the DNA TGTGCCAGCAGCCTAGCGGGGGGGCCCAATGAGCAGTTCTTC. Residues: CASSLAGGPNEQFF.

The V call is TRBV4-1, the J call TRBJ1-1; D is undetermined. V gave up 4 bases and J gave up 3 bases, with 24 bases separating them. There are 18 residues in the CDR3. Germline values: CDR1 MGHRA, CDR2 YSYEKL. The CDR3 coding sequence is TGCGCCAGCAGCCGAACTCCTGACCTTATCGAGAGGGACACTGAAGCTTTCTTT. This codes for CASSRTPDLIERDTEAFF.

This chain connects TRBV4-1 to TRBJ1-5, with 9 nucleotides matching TRBD1. Germline CDR1 is MGHRA and CDR2 is YSYEKL. The CDR3 is made up of 15 amino acids. J was trimmed by 6 bases and V by 3 bases; bases with no gene match: 6. The CDR3 coding sequence is TGCGCCAGCAGCCAGGACAGGGGCGCCGGTCAGCCCCAGCATTTT. This gives the protein CASSQDRGAGQPQHF.

The chain joins TRBV5-5 to TRBJ1-2; a possible D gene is TRBD1 (5 bases). The CDR3 length is 15 residues. The V gene lost 0 bases and the J gene lost 3 bases, with 12 bases spanning the gap. The germline gives CDR1 SGHKS, CDR2 YYEKEE (reference sequence). The CDR3 region has the DNA TGTGCCAGCAGCTTGGACCGGGGGGTTGACTATGGCTACACCTTC. It yields the protein CASSLDRGVDYGYTF.

The chain recombines TRBV7-8 with TRBJ1-1; possibly TRBD1 for D (5 bases). The ends were cut back, 5 bases at V and 4 bases at J, with 11 bases in the middle. There are 13 residues in the CDR3. Germline loops: CDR1 SGHVS, CDR2 FQNEAQ. The DNA for the CDR3 is TGTGCCAGCAGCCGGGGGGGTAGCACTGAAGCTTTCTTT. This codes for CASSRGGSTEAFF.

CDR3 DNA: TGTGCCAGCAGCTCAAGGGACAGCACCATGAATGAAGCTTTCTTT. Translated, it gives CASSSRDSTMNEAFF. This rearrangement joins TRBV7-6 to TRBJ1-1, with 7 bases aligning to TRBD1. CDR1 and CDR2 (germline): SGHVS, FNYEAQ. J gave up 7 bases and V 4 bases, and 12 bases lay outside the gene matches. There are 15 residues in the CDR3.

DNA of the CDR3: TGTGCCAGCAGCCCTTATCTGACAGGGACTAGCACAGATACGCAGTATTTT. Its protein product is CASSPYLTGTSTDTQYF. The genes are TRBV7-3 and TRBJ2-3, with D maybe TRBD1 (7 bases). The germline V and J ends were trimmed by 5 bases and 0 bases, with 18 bases remaining between them. This CDR3 is built from 17 residues. Germline-derived CDR1 and CDR2 are SGHTA and FQGTGA. The full variable domain, with the rest looked up from reference TRBV7-3 and TRBJ2-3, is GAGVSQTPSNKVTEKGKYVELRCDPISGHTALYWYRQSLGQGPEFLIYFQGTGAADDSGLPNDRFFAVRPEGSVSTLKIQRTERGDSAVYLCASSPYLTGTSTDTQYFGPGTRLTVL.

As concerns this clone: One end of the junction is discordant with germline, which a read error may explain. The chain links TRBV19 to TRBJ2-5; 8 bases line up with TRBD2. The CDR3 is made up of 16 amino acids. Germline V gives CDR1 LNHDA, CDR2 SQIVND (reference sequence). The CDR3 DNA sequence: TGTGCCAGTAGTCCGGGACTAGGCCTAGTGCAAGGGACCCAGTACTTC. It translates to CASSPGLGLVQGTQYF.

The chain recombines TRBV7-8 with TRBJ2-3; 10 bases line up with TRBD2. The germline gives CDR1 SGHVS, CDR2 FQNEAQ. J gave up 5 bases and V 4 bases, and 6 bases lay outside the gene matches. The CDR3 runs to 15 residues. Here the CDR3 reads CASSSAGGPGDTQYF. CDR3 nucleotide sequence: TGTGCCAGCAGCTCAGCGGGGGGGCCCGGAGATACGCAGTATTTT. The whole variable domain, filled in from reference TRBV7-8 and TRBJ2-3, reads GAGVSQSPRYKVAKRGQDVALRCDPISGHVSLFWYQQALGQGPEFLTYFQNEAQLDKSGLPSDRFFAERPEGSVSTLKIQRTQQEDSAVYLCASSSAGGPGDTQYFGPGTRLTVL.

The genes are TRBV9 and TRBJ2-1, with a possible D match to TRBD2 (5 bases). V lost 3 bases to trimming and J lost 1 base, with 11 bases between them. From germline, CDR1 is SGDLS and CDR2 YYNGEE. This CDR3 region has 15 residues. The CDR3 coding sequence is TGTGCCAGCAGCGCCGAGGGCGCTTCCTACAATGAGCAGTTCTTC. Protein sequence: CASSAEGASYNEQFF.

This sequence joins TRBV15 and TRBJ1-3, with D possibly TRBD1 on 6 matching bases. In germline, CDR1 is LNHNV, CDR2 YYDKDF (reference sequence). The CDR3 has 17 residues. Trimming took off 5 bases at V and 4 bases at J, with 21 bases between the two ends. CDR3 sequence (DNA): TGTGCCACCAGCCCCCGCCCCACACAGGGAAGAGGAAACACCATATATTTT. It translates to CATSPRPTQGRGNTIYF.

The V call is TRBV7-8, the J call TRBJ2-7, with D unclear. V lost 1 base, J lost 4 bases, and 5 bases lay in between. Germline V gene lookup returns CDR1 SGHVS and CDR2 FQNEAQ. This CDR3 has 12 residues. CDR3 protein: CASSLVRYEQYF. For the CDR3, the DNA is TGTGCCAGCAGCTTAGTCCGGTACGAGCAGTACTTC.